These 10 T cell receptor beta chains were all obtained from the same sample, sequenced in a study of memory CD4+ T cells and cytomegalovirus serostatus. The sort gate was single viable CD3+CD4+CD8-CD45RO+ cells for memory CD4+ T cells. Sequenced by immunoSEQ multiplex PCR; TCRdb stores in-frame clones only, minus some. This sample carries 60,000 or so clones, approximately 82% of them seen once, and the ten largest clones take roughly 0.5%. The sequenced material came from memory CD4+ T cells from blood. These receptors all stem from an adult in good health and CMV-seronegative. Some clones in this sample may be carry-over from other donors' samples.

The V gene is TRBV7-9, the J gene TRBJ1-2, with 8 bases that match TRBD1. V was clipped by 4 bases and J by 4 bases; unmatched bases: 2. This CDR3 spans 13 amino acids. Germline CDR1 is SEHNR and CDR2 is FQNEAQ (reference sequence). CDR3 sequence: CASSSGQGYGYTF. CDR3 in DNA: TGTGCCAGCAGCTCCGGACAGGGCTATGGCTACACCTTC.

The gene calls are TRBV9 and TRBJ1-5, with unresolved D. Germline CDR1 is SGDLS and CDR2 is YYNGEE. The CDR3 contains 15 residues. V lost 4 bases and J 3 bases, leaving 14 bases between the germline ends. The CDR3 DNA reads as TGTGCCAGCAGCCCCCAACAAGGGTTCAATCAGCCCCAGCATTTT. Translated: CASSPQQGFNQPQHF.

The chain employs TRBV30 and TRBJ1-1; TRBD1 agrees at 7 bases. CDR3 size: 14 residues. Germline assignment: CDR1 GTSNPN and CDR2 SVGIG (reference sequence). Losses at the gene ends were 7 bases for V and 4 bases for J; bases not matched to a gene: 12. The CDR3 coding sequence is TGTGCCTATAACAGGGGTCTCGGTTCCACTGAAGCTTTCTTT. As protein: CAYNRGLGSTEAFF.

The gene calls are TRBV6-6 and TRBJ2-7; maybe TRBD2 (7 bases). There are 13 residues in the CDR3. Trimming left V 6 bases short and J 7 bases short, with 16 bases between. Germline V gene data show CDR1 as MNHNY and CDR2 as SVGAGI (reference sequence). CDR3 nucleotides: TGTGCCAGCAGGGGAGGGGGGGTTGGGGAGCAGTACTTC. Its translation is CASRGGGVGEQYF.

In its sample, this clone was seen once. The genes are TRBV28 and TRBJ2-1; 12 bases fit TRBD2. Germline V gene data show CDR1 as MDHEN and CDR2 as SYDVKM. J was trimmed by 9 bases and V by 6 bases; bases with no gene match: 6. The CDR3 contains 14 residues. The CDR3 nucleotides are TGTGCCAGCAGGACTAGCGGGAGTAGAGGTGAGCAGTTCTTC. Translating gives CASRTSGSRGEQFF.

This clone was seen a handful of times. The chain links TRBV10-3 to TRBJ1-4, with TRBD1 identical over 8 bases. This CDR3 is built from 14 residues. Germline V CDR1 and CDR2: ENHRY, SYGVKD. V lost 8 bases, J lost 8 bases, and 10 bases stayed unmatched. The CDR3 DNA follows: TGTGCCATCGGCGAGGACAGGGAGGGGGAAAAACTGTTTTTT. This codes for CAIGEDREGEKLFF.

V is TRBV19 and J is TRBJ2-1, with D possibly matching TRBD2 (6 bases). The V gene lost 7 bases and the J gene lost 1 base, with 14 bases spanning the gap. Per the germline V gene, CDR1 is LNHDA and CDR2 is SQIVND (reference sequence). The CDR3 has 15 residues. In DNA, the CDR3 is TGTGCCAGTACTTCGAAGGAGGGGTCCTACAATGAGCAGTTCTTC. This sequence encodes CASTSKEGSYNEQFF.

V usage is TRBV5-1 and J usage is TRBJ1-2; D is unresolved. The CDR3 extends over 15 amino acids. The V end was cut by 4 bases, the J end by 4 bases, with 17 bases between. Germline V gene sequence: CDR1 SGHRS, CDR2 YFSETQ. The CDR3 protein is CASSPGEVVSYGYTF. The CDR3 DNA is TGCGCCAGCAGCCCTGGTGAGGTTGTAAGCTATGGCTACACCTTC.

In nucleotides, the CDR3 is TGTGCCAGCAGCCTAGGTAATGAGCAGTTCTTC. Amino acids: CASSLGNEQFF. This chain uses TRBV14 with TRBJ2-1; no reliable D call. Trimming stripped 4 bases from V and 7 bases from J, with 5 bases between. Germline CDR1 reads SGHDN; CDR2 reads FVKESK. CDR3 length equals 11 residues.

V and J are TRBV20-1 and TRBJ2-1; D remains ambiguous. CDR3 length: 11 residues. CDR1 DFQATT and CDR2 SNEGSKA come from the germline V gene (reference sequence). Deletions cut 1 base from V and 4 bases from J, with 2 bases between. The CDR3 DNA reads as TGCAGTGCTAGAGCTTACAATGAGCAGTTCTTC. Amino acid sequence: CSARAYNEQFF.